One sample yielded the 30 T cell receptor beta chains listed below, sequenced in a study of beta chain features in type 1 diabetes. The study, taken as a whole, reports: Moderate but significant shortening of TCRB CDR3s was recorded in all four CD4+ subsets from Type 1 diabetes patients.

Antigens for these TCRs are unknown. Every bit of the isolated RNA underwent reverse transcription, so sequencing read expressed TCRB transcripts. The assay was immunoSEQ multiplex PCR, and TCRdb's table has in-frame clones only and misses some. The sample has about 700,000 clones, about an eighth seen once. The sample consisted of naive CD4+ T cells from blood. Receptors were obtained from a man younger than 35 with type 1 diabetes.

V usage is TRBV5-4 and J usage is TRBJ1-1, with 9 nucleotides matching TRBD1. Trimming cost V 2 bases and J 1 base; bases outside gene matches: 0. This CDR3 spans 14 amino acids. Germline V CDR1 and CDR2: SGHNT, YYREEE (reference sequence). CDR3 nucleotide sequence: TGTGCCAGCAGCTTACAGGGGGCGAACACTGAAGCTTTCTTT. Translated, it gives CASSLQGANTEAFF.

The rearrangement uses TRBV4-1 and TRBJ1-2, with TRBD1 matching over 7 bases. The CDR3 length is 16 residues. The V gene end was trimmed by 2 bases and the J gene end by 5 bases; junction bases not matched to a gene: 11. Per the germline V gene, CDR1 is MGHRA and CDR2 is YSYEKL. The CDR3: CASSQQSPRGRYGYTF. The CDR3 DNA is TGCGCCAGCAGCCAACAATCACCCAGGGGGAGGTATGGCTACACCTTC.

The chain combines TRBV11-2 with TRBJ1-1; no definite D call. The CDR3 consists of 13 residues. V was clipped by 0 bases and J by 1 base, with 3 bases between them. Germline CDR1 SGHAT, CDR2 FQNNGV. The CDR3 reads CASSLEWNTEAFF. CDR3 nucleotides: TGTGCCAGCAGCTTAGAGTGGAACACTGAAGCTTTCTTT.

This clone was detected a few times. The chain employs TRBV23-1 and TRBJ1-6, with a possible D match to TRBD1 (5 bases). TRBV23-1 is assigned to the ORF class and has an uncertain function. The germline V and J ends were trimmed by 0 bases and 0 bases, with 6 bases remaining between them. This CDR3 has 16 residues. The CDR3 DNA is TGCGCCAGCAGTCAATCTAGGGGCTCCTATAATTCACCCCTCCACTTT. The encoded protein is CASSQSRGSYNSPLHF.

There are a few counts of this clone. The J gene is TRBJ1-5, the V gene TRBV15; D remains unclear. Germline V gene lookup returns CDR1 LNHNV and CDR2 YYDKDF (reference sequence). CDR3 size: 15 residues. Trimming left V 0 bases short and J 4 bases short, with 10 bases between. In DNA form, the CDR3 reads TGTGCCACCAGCAGAGATACGAGGGTAAATCAGCCCCAGCATTTT. Its protein product is CATSRDTRVNQPQHF.

The rearrangement joins TRBV27 to TRBJ2-7; possible D gene TRBD1, 6 bases. Germline V gives CDR1 MNHEY, CDR2 SMNVEV (reference sequence). The CDR3 is made up of 14 amino acids. Trimming cost V 6 bases and J 3 bases, with 15 bases left between them. This CDR3 reads CASRKRTDYYEQYF. The CDR3 DNA sequence: TGTGCCAGCAGGAAGAGGACAGACTACTACGAGCAGTACTTC.

V is TRBV25-1 and J is TRBJ2-5, with a weak D call TRBD2 (6 bases). The CDR3 length is 16 residues. Germline CDR1 reads MGHDK; CDR2 reads SYGVNS. Trimming took 0 bases from V and 5 from J, leaving 16 bases between them. The CDR3 reads CASSEYMEGIRETQYF. The DNA of the CDR3 is TGTGCCAGCAGTGAATATATGGAGGGGATTAGGGAGACCCAGTACTTC.

This clone was counted between two and nine times. At the DNA level, this CDR3 is encoded by other sequences in the same sample as well. V is TRBV5-1 and J is TRBJ2-1; perhaps TRBD1 as D (6 bases). Germline assignment: CDR1 SGHRS and CDR2 YFSETQ. The CDR3 sequence is 15 residues long. V was pared by 0 bases and J by 2 bases, with 9 bases between. This CDR3 reads CASSLVGGTYNEQFF. CDR3 nucleotide sequence: TGCGCCAGCAGCTTGGTAGGGGGTACCTACAATGAGCAGTTCTTC. Based on the CDR3 plus reference TRBV5-1 and TRBJ2-1, the full variable domain is KAGVTQTPRYLIKTRGQQVTLSCSPISGHRSVSWYQQTPGQGLQFLFEYFSETQRNKGNFPGRFSGRQFSNSRSEMNVSTLELGDSALYLCASSLVGGTYNEQFFGPGTRLTVL.

This clone appeared a few times. The DNA for the CDR3 is TGTGCCAGCAGCTTAGCGCAGGGGACCTACGAGCAGTACTTC. Encoded protein: CASSLAQGTYEQYF. The chain employs TRBV7-9 and TRBJ2-7, with D possibly being TRBD1 (6 bases). Trimming cost V 0 bases and J 2 bases, with 8 bases left between them. There are 14 residues in the CDR3. CDR1 is SEHNR and CDR2 is FQNEAQ in the germline V gene (reference sequence).

This clone has a handful of counts. The chain links TRBV2 to TRBJ2-5; perhaps TRBD2 as D (6 bases). Trimming cost V 3 bases and J 3 bases, with 11 bases left between them. Per germline, CDR1 SNHLY and CDR2 FYNNEI. The CDR3 is 14 residues long. CDR3 sequence reads: CASSEGRGKETQYF. In nucleotides, the CDR3 is TGTGCCAGCAGTGAGGGGCGGGGTAAAGAGACCCAGTACTTC.

The chain carries TRBV4-1 and TRBJ1-5; D call uncertain. V lost 7 bases and J lost 3, with 19 bases in between. This CDR3 spans 16 amino acids. In germline, CDR1 is MGHRA, CDR2 YSYEKL. Written as DNA, the CDR3 is TGCGCCAGCACCCCCGGGTCGGCGGCCTTCAATCAGCCCCAGCATTTT. Its protein product is CASTPGSAAFNQPQHF.

The J gene is TRBJ1-6, the V gene TRBV2, with no clear D. V was pared by 7 bases and J by 4 bases, with 8 bases between. This CDR3 spans 13 amino acids. Per germline, CDR1 SNHLY and CDR2 FYNNEI. The CDR3 DNA follows: TGTGCCAGCAACCGGGAGTATAATTCACCCCTCCACTTT. As protein: CASNREYNSPLHF.

A few counts support this clone. The V gene is TRBV30, the J gene TRBJ2-7, with D possibly matching TRBD1 (5 bases). Trimming took 0 bases from V and 1 from J, leaving 10 bases between them. The CDR3 runs 14 residues. The germline CDR1 and CDR2 sequences are GTSNPN and SVGIG (reference sequence). CDR3 residues: CAWSVMGLSYEQYF. The CDR3 DNA follows: TGTGCCTGGAGTGTGATGGGGCTATCCTACGAGCAGTACTTC. The full variable domain, with the rest looked up from reference TRBV30 and TRBJ2-7, is SQTIHQWPATLVQPVGSPLSLECTVEGTSNPNLYWYRQAAGRGLQLLFYSVGIGQISSEVPQNLSASRPQDRQFILSSKKLLLSDSGFYLCAWSVMGLSYEQYFGPGTRLTVT.

The chain carries TRBV6-5 and TRBJ1-5; D may be TRBD1 (6 bases). CDR1 and CDR2 (germline): MNHEY, SVGAGI. Trimming removed 6 bases at V and 1 base at J, with 10 bases between. This CDR3 spans 14 amino acids. This CDR3 is CASSFQGSNQPQHF. The CDR3 nucleotides are TGTGCCAGCAGCTTCCAGGGGAGCAATCAGCCCCAGCATTTT.

This clone was detected a few times. The chain couples TRBV21-1 to TRBJ1-5. TRBV21-1 is a listed pseudogene. The CDR3 runs to 16 residues. The CDR3 DNA is TGTGCCAGCAGCAAAATTGGGGGTGCGAGCAATCAGCCCCAGCATTTT. Translating it yields CASSKIGGASNQPQHF.

This clone was detected only a few times. The chain has TRBV7-9 and TRBJ2-1; weak D call: TRBD2 (5 bases). The V end lost 0 bases, the J end lost 4 bases, and 10 bases lay between the germline ends. In germline, CDR1 is SEHNR, CDR2 FQNEAQ (reference sequence). The CDR3 contains 15 residues. CDR3 DNA: TGTGCCAGCAGCTTAGCGCGCAGCGGATACAATGAGCAGTTCTTC. Translation: CASSLARSGYNEQFF.

The chain employs TRBV18 and TRBJ1-2; TRBD1 might be the D (5 bases). V was clipped by 1 base and J by 3 bases, with 12 bases between them. Germline lookup yields CDR1 KGHSH and CDR2 LQKENI. This CDR3 has 15 amino acids. CDR3 coding DNA: TGTGCCAGCTCACCACAAAGGGGCGCCGACTATGGCTACACCTTC. It encodes CASSPQRGADYGYTF.

There are a few counts of this clone. The chain couples TRBV4-2 to TRBJ1-2; 7 bases fit TRBD1. CDR1 and CDR2 from the germline V gene are LGHNA and YNFKEQ. The CDR3 is 15 residues long. V dropped 3 bases and J dropped 7; count of bases not matched to a gene: 11. CDR3 amino acids: CASSQDDRDVRGYTF. CDR3 in DNA: TGTGCCAGCAGCCAGGATGACAGGGACGTCCGTGGCTACACCTTC.

The J gene is TRBJ2-7, the V gene TRBV21-1. TRBV21-1 is noted as a pseudogene. The CDR3 loop spans 10 amino acids. The CDR3 region is CASSGYEQYF. The CDR3 bases are TGTGCCAGCAGCGGGTACGAGCAGTACTTC.

This clone was seen once. This sequence joins TRBV5-1 and TRBJ1-4; a possible D gene is TRBD1 (6 bases). V was clipped by 0 bases and J by 8 bases, with 11 bases between them. Germline CDR1 reads SGHRS; CDR2 reads YFSETQ. The CDR3 has 14 amino acids. CDR3 sequence reads: CASSLDTGKEKLFF. Here the CDR3 DNA reads TGCGCCAGCAGCTTGGATACAGGGAAGGAAAAACTGTTTTTT. The entire variable domain, with the rest obtained from reference TRBV5-1 and TRBJ1-4, is as follows: KAGVTQTPRYLIKTRGQQVTLSCSPISGHRSVSWYQQTPGQGLQFLFEYFSETQRNKGNFPGRFSGRQFSNSRSEMNVSTLELGDSALYLCASSLDTGKEKLFFGSGTQLSVL.

V gene TRBV27 combines with J gene TRBJ1-5; D gene unclear. Germline V lookup: CDR1 MNHEY, CDR2 SMNVEV (reference sequence). The CDR3 totals 16 residues. Trimming removed 2 bases at V and 2 bases at J, with 13 bases between. CDR3 protein: CASSLMGPGGNQPQHF. DNA for the CDR3: TGTGCCAGCAGTTTAATGGGCCCGGGCGGCAATCAGCCCCAGCATTTT.

This clone was observed a handful of times. Distinct nucleotide sequences in the sample also encode this CDR3. J is TRBJ1-2 and V is TRBV7-9; D uncertain. The ends were cut back, 0 bases at V and 5 bases at J, with 10 bases in the middle. The CDR3 contains 14 residues. The germline V gene encodes CDR1 SEHNR and CDR2 FQNEAQ (reference sequence). CDR3 region: CASSLAEGSYGYTF. CDR3 sequence (DNA): TGTGCCAGCAGCTTAGCGGAAGGCAGTTATGGCTACACCTTC.

This clone turned up a few times. This chain links TRBV25-1 with TRBJ2-3; TRBD1 might be the D (6 bases). V was shortened by 7 bases and J by 6 bases, with 14 bases between the two germline ends. The CDR3 is 13 residues long. Germline V gene data show CDR1 as MGHDK and CDR2 as SYGVNS. In DNA, the CDR3 is TGTGCCAGCAAGTACCAGGGGCGGGATACGCAGTATTTT. Protein: CASKYQGRDTQYF.

The chain couples TRBV7-2 to TRBJ2-7; a possible D gene is TRBD1 (5 bases). Trimming pared 2 bases from V and 3 bases from J, leaving 8 bases between. This CDR3 spans 13 amino acids. Germline V lookup: CDR1 SGHTA, CDR2 FQGNSA. CDR3 residues: CASSLFQGYEQYF. CDR3 DNA: TGTGCCAGCAGCTTATTCCAGGGCTACGAGCAGTACTTC.

The rearrangement uses TRBV9 and TRBJ2-1; 7 positions agree with TRBD1. V was pared by 3 bases and J by 6 bases, with 9 bases of the junction left unmatched. This CDR3 has 15 residues. The germline CDR1 and CDR2 sequences are SGDLS and YYNGEE. The CDR3 region has the DNA TGTGCCAGCAGCGGTAGGGGGCCGGGGATCAATGAGCAGTTCTTC. Its protein is CASSGRGPGINEQFF.

DNA of the CDR3: TGTGCCAGCAGTGAACTAGACGGGAACTATGGCTACACCTTC. Translated: CASSELDGNYGYTF. J is TRBJ1-2 and V is TRBV6-1; no firm D call. Germline V lookup: CDR1 MNHNS, CDR2 SASEGT. V lost 2 bases and J lost 2, with 9 bases in between. This CDR3 region has 14 residues.

The V gene is TRBV28, the J gene TRBJ2-7, with D possibly TRBD1 on 6 matching bases. This CDR3 has 13 residues. Germline values: CDR1 MDHEN, CDR2 SYDVKM. V gave up 10 bases and J gave up 2 bases, with 15 bases separating them. CDR3 sequence: CATKGTGTYEQYF. In nucleotides, the CDR3 is TGTGCCACCAAGGGAACAGGGACCTACGAGCAGTACTTC.

This clone has just a few counts. The rearrangement links TRBV30 to TRBJ2-7; 11 bases fit TRBD1. In germline, CDR1 is GTSNPN, CDR2 SVGIG (reference sequence). Trimming at V came to 3 bases and at J to 7 bases, leaving 8 bases not matched to a gene. This CDR3 has 14 amino acids. The CDR3 DNA sequence: TGTGCCTGGAGCCTAGGACAGGGGGCAGGGGAGCAGTACTTC. As protein: CAWSLGQGAGEQYF.

The chain has TRBV6-5 and TRBJ2-1; the match to TRBD1 covers 7 bases. V lost 6 bases, J lost 10 bases, and 6 bases stayed unmatched. This CDR3 spans 12 amino acids. From germline, CDR1 is MNHEY and CDR2 SVGAGI. The CDR3 here is CASSSTGNEQFF. In DNA, the CDR3 is TGTGCCAGCAGCTCGACAGGGAACGAGCAGTTCTTC.

This clone was seen only a few times. Other DNA sequences in the sample encode the same CDR3. The chain carries TRBV14 and TRBJ1-1; no firm D call. Germline V gene sequence: CDR1 SGHDN, CDR2 FVKESK. Deletions cut 4 bases from V and 0 bases from J, with 6 bases between. This CDR3 region has 13 residues. In nucleotides, the CDR3 is TGTGCCAGCAGCCTTGGGCTGAACACTGAAGCTTTCTTT. It yields the protein CASSLGLNTEAFF.